This TCR beta chain was retrieved from a study of human T cells and chemical hapten exposure. At the level of the study: Per-sample TCR yield variability stemmed mainly from small pooled library volume differences.

Unfractionated whole blood yielded the extracted total RNA. The study, taken as a whole, reports: With regard to DPC sensitization, TCRs above 1 in 1000 frequency did not change.

This clonotype was detected only a few times. The antigen is not known. The CDR3 has 13 residues. CDR1 and CDR2 (germline): DFQATT, SNEGSKA (reference sequence). With 6 bases removed from V and 6 bases from J, the gap between germline ends came to 16 bases. Library construction involved attaching unique molecular identifiers to individual cDNA molecules, which allowed quantitative, reproducible TCR counting. TCRdb called the 5' RACE reads again in MiXCR, with one record for every CDR3 protein. The sample carries under 150,000 distinct CDR3 sequences, roughly a fifth recorded once. This sequence joins TRBV20-1 and TRBJ2-3; perhaps TRBD1 as D (6 bases). The TCR sequence derives from a human donor in good health. CDR3 DNA sequence: TGCAGTGCCCCCCCCGGGACAAGGGATACGCAGTATTTT. Its protein product is CSAPPGTRDTQYF.